A single sample is the source of the 26 T cell receptor beta chains below, sequenced in a study of neurological immune-mediated disorders. One entry per CDR3 protein results from TCRdb running MiXCR on the 5' RACE reads. The sample holds under 85,000 distinct CDR3 sequences, over 4% seen once. Sequenced input: PBMCs. The origin of the receptors is a human donor with multiple sclerosis. The donor label of this sample is uncertain.

This clonotype was detected many times. This chain links TRBV7-9 with TRBJ1-3, with D unresolved. V was cut by 5 bases and J by 3 bases, with 11 bases left in between. The CDR3 is 14 residues long. Germline V gives CDR1 SEHNR, CDR2 FQNEAQ (reference sequence). The DNA for the CDR3 is TGTGCCAGCAGCCCATCGGGGAGTGGAAACACCATATATTTT. Translating gives CASSPSGSGNTIYF.

In this sample, this clonotype turned up many times. This chain joins TRBV5-1 and TRBJ1-2; D may be TRBD1 (5 bases). CDR1 and CDR2 from the germline V gene are SGHRS and YFSETQ. Trimming pared 2 bases from V and 4 bases from J, leaving 12 bases between. This CDR3 is built from 14 residues. CDR3 coding DNA: TGCGCCAGCAGCTTCCGCGACAGCAGCTATGGCTACACCTTC. Its translation: CASSFRDSSYGYTF.

This clonotype was seen ten or more times. The J gene is TRBJ2-7, the V gene TRBV7-6; the D is unclear. With 3 bases removed from V and 4 bases from J, the gap between germline ends came to 7 bases. Germline CDR1 is SGHVS and CDR2 is FNYEAQ. This CDR3 region has 12 residues. CDR3 bases: TGTGCCAGCAGCTTTAACCGATACGAGCAGTACTTC. Amino acids: CASSFNRYEQYF. Variable domain in full (rest from reference TRBV7-6 and TRBJ2-7): GAGVSQSPRYKVTKRGQDVALRCDPISGHVSLYWYRQALGQGPEFLTYFNYEAQQDKSGLPNDRFSAERPEGSISTLTIQRTEQRDSAMYRCASSFNRYEQYFGPGTRLTVT.

This clonotype was detected ten times or more. The chain joins TRBV15 to TRBJ1-5; a weak D match, TRBD1 (6 bases). The CDR3 sequence is 15 residues long. Per the germline V gene, CDR1 is LNHNV and CDR2 is YYDKDF (reference sequence). The ends were cut back, 0 bases at V and 4 bases at J, with 10 bases in the middle. The chain's CDR3 is CATSRDDRINQPQHF. CDR3 coding DNA: TGTGCCACCAGCAGAGATGACAGGATAAATCAGCCCCAGCATTTT.

In this sample, this clonotype turned up many times. The chain employs TRBV7-9 and TRBJ2-1; tentatively, D is TRBD1 or TRBD2 (6 bases each). CDR1 and CDR2 (germline): SEHNR, FQNEAQ (reference sequence). Between the trimmed V and J ends, which lost 5 bases and 0 bases, there was a span of 14 bases. The CDR3 consists of 16 residues. CDR3 amino acids: CASSPLGGLSYNEQFF. Here the CDR3 DNA reads TGTGCCAGCAGCCCGCTAGGGGGACTCTCCTACAATGAGCAGTTCTTC.

This clonotype was counted at least ten times. The chain has TRBV5-8 and TRBJ1-3; TRBD1 is a possible D gene (5 bases). CDR3 length: 17 residues. Germline-derived CDR1 and CDR2 are SGHTS and YDEGEE. Deletions cut 0 bases from V and 1 base from J, with 14 bases between. CDR3 DNA sequence: TGTGCCAGCAGCTTGGCCGGTGGGGGTGGATCTGGAAACACCATATATTTT. This sequence encodes CASSLAGGGGSGNTIYF.

In this sample, this clonotype turned up many times. The chain joins TRBV20-1 to TRBJ2-1, with 8 bases identical to TRBD2. CDR1 and CDR2 from the germline V gene are DFQATT and SNEGSKA (reference sequence). This CDR3 is 16 amino acids long. V lost 1 base, J lost 3 bases, and 8 bases stayed unmatched. CDR3 residues: CSARATTSGFYNEQFF. CDR3 nucleotide sequence: TGCAGTGCTAGAGCTACTACTAGCGGTTTCTACAATGAGCAGTTCTTC.

V is TRBV6-5 and J is TRBJ1-2; 7 bases align to TRBD1. Germline lookup yields CDR1 MNHEY and CDR2 SVGAGI. The J segment lost 4 bases and the V segment lost 1 base, leaving 6 bases of the junction unmatched. The CDR3 totals 15 residues. The CDR3 DNA reads TGTGCCAGCAGTTACTGGGCGGGACAGCCCTATGGCTACACCTTC. Its protein product is CASSYWAGQPYGYTF.

This clonotype was seen ten or more times. The chain uses TRBV7-6 and TRBJ2-1, with D hard to call. Germline V lookup: CDR1 SGHVS, CDR2 FNYEAQ. This CDR3 contains 11 residues. V lost 5 bases and J 5 bases, leaving 4 bases between the germline ends. CDR3 loop: CASSKDNEQFF. Written as DNA, the CDR3 is TGTGCCAGCAGCAAAGACAATGAGCAGTTCTTC.

This clonotype was recorded at least ten times. The chain has TRBV7-2 and TRBJ2-2; D unresolved. The CDR3 spans 16 residues. Germline assignment: CDR1 SGHTA and CDR2 FQGNSA. V lost 1 base, J lost 3 bases, and 12 bases lay in between. DNA for the CDR3: TGTGCCAGCAGCTTAGAAGTTAGGGCCTACACCGGGGAGCTGTTTTTT. Its translation: CASSLEVRAYTGELFF. The full variable domain, rest sourced from reference TRBV7-2 and TRBJ2-2, is GAGVSQSPSNKVTEKGKDVELRCDPISGHTALYWYRQSLGQGLEFLIYFQGNSAPDKSGLPSDRFSAERTGGSVSTLTIQRTQQEDSAVYLCASSLEVRAYTGELFFGEGSRLTVL.

Details on this clonotype: One end of the junction fails to match germline, which may point to a read error. Written as DNA, the CDR3 is TGTACCAGCAGCTTGGGACAGGGGAAAAACACAGATACGCAGTATTTT. This translates into CTSSLGQGKNTDTQYF. The chain carries TRBV9 and TRBJ2-3, with 10 nucleotides matching TRBD1. CDR3 length: 16 residues. Germline CDR1 reads SGDLS; CDR2 reads YYNGEE.

This clonotype was seen at least ten times. The chain carries TRBV5-1 and TRBJ1-1; D remains unclear. V lost 4 bases to trimming and J lost 6 bases, with 10 bases between them. The germline gives CDR1 SGHRS, CDR2 YFSETQ. The CDR3 has 12 residues. The CDR3 DNA follows: TGCGCCAGCAGCCCGGGAGGGCCTGAAGCTTTCTTT. Its protein product is CASSPGGPEAFF.

This clonotype was seen ten or more times. V usage is TRBV5-1 and J usage is TRBJ2-1; 7 bases map to TRBD1. The CDR3 covers 15 residues. J was trimmed by 7 bases and V by 6 bases; bases with no gene match: 13. Germline V lookup: CDR1 SGHRS, CDR2 YFSETQ. CDR3 DNA sequence: TGCGCCAGCAAGACAGGGTCCCCCGTGTGGAATGAGCAGTTCTTC. Protein product: CASKTGSPVWNEQFF.

In this sample, this clonotype turned up many times. The chain links TRBV29-1 to TRBJ2-7; 8 bases are shared with TRBD1. Trimming cost V 7 bases and J 5 bases; bases outside gene matches: 10. Germline V CDR1 and CDR2: SQVTM, ANQGSEA. This CDR3 region has 13 residues. In DNA, the CDR3 is TGCAGCGCCGCGACAGGGGAGAAGAACGAGCAGTACTTC. The encoded protein is CSAATGEKNEQYF.

This clonotype was seen repeatedly, ten times or more. This chain's CDR3 is CASSFSYEQYF. The CDR3 coding sequence is TGTGCCAGCAGTTTCTCCTACGAGCAGTACTTC. The chain combines TRBV12-3 or TRBV12-4 with TRBJ2-7, with D unresolved. This CDR3 comprises 11 residues. The V end lost 3 bases, the J end lost 0 bases, and 0 bases lay between the germline ends.

This clonotype is classed as medium-sized. This rearrangement joins TRBV15 to TRBJ1-5; no reliable D call. Between the trimmed V and J ends, which lost 0 bases and 6 bases, there was a span of 9 bases. The CDR3 is 14 amino acids. Germline V gene sequence: CDR1 LNHNV, CDR2 YYDKDF (reference sequence). The CDR3 protein is CATSRDPLGQPQHF. CDR3 nucleotides: TGTGCCACCAGCAGAGACCCTTTAGGTCAGCCCCAGCATTTT.

This clonotype came up many times. The chain joins TRBV5-1 to TRBJ1-1, with 7 bases matching TRBD1. Germline lookup yields CDR1 SGHRS and CDR2 YFSETQ. Trimming cost V 4 bases and J 2 bases; bases outside gene matches: 8. The CDR3 is 15 residues long. The CDR3 reads CASSPWGQINTEAFF. In DNA, the CDR3 is TGCGCCAGCAGCCCCTGGGGACAGATCAACACTGAAGCTTTCTTT.

This clonotype was seen at least ten times. V usage is TRBV27 and J usage is TRBJ2-3, with 9 bases aligning to TRBD2. J gave up 6 bases and V 6 bases, and 7 bases lay outside the gene matches. This CDR3 is 14 amino acids long. Germline CDR1 and CDR2: MNHEY and SMNVEV (reference sequence). The CDR3 DNA reads TGTGCCAGCAGCCAGGGACTAGCACCCGATACGCAGTATTTT. It encodes CASSQGLAPDTQYF.

This clonotype was detected ten times or more. The V gene is TRBV7-2, the J gene TRBJ1-2, with TRBD1 identical over 7 bases. The CDR3 spans 15 residues. CDR1 SGHTA and CDR2 FQGNSA come from the germline V gene. With V trimmed by 5 bases and J by 2 bases, 8 bases remained unmatched. CDR3 bases: TGTGCCAGCAGCCTTACAGGGGCCCAAAACTATGGCTACACCTTC. Translating gives CASSLTGAQNYGYTF.

This clonotype has a count of ten or more. The DNA of the CDR3 is TGTGCCAGCAGCTTGGGGACTACCGGCGGGCAGTTCTTC. Encoded protein: CASSLGTTGGQFF. V gene TRBV5-6 combines with J gene TRBJ2-1; a weak D match, TRBD2 (6 bases). V was pared by 0 bases and J by 12 bases, with 13 bases between. CDR3 length: 13 residues. The germline CDR1 and CDR2 sequences are SGHDT and YYEEEE.

The gene calls are TRBV18 and TRBJ1-1; TRBD1 matches at 9 bases. CDR3 length equals 15 residues. V lost 1 base and J lost 6; bases outside the gene matches: 6. Germline V gene data show CDR1 as KGHSH and CDR2 as LQKENI. The CDR3 sequence: CASSPRDREASEAFF. The CDR3, as DNA: TGTGCCAGCTCACCACGGGACAGGGAGGCATCTGAAGCTTTCTTT.

The sample holds many counts of this clonotype. The chain employs TRBV7-8 and TRBJ2-4, with D tentatively TRBD1 or TRBD2 (6 bases each). V was clipped by 5 bases and J by 7 bases, with 18 bases between them. Germline V gene sequence: CDR1 SGHVS, CDR2 FQNEAQ. This CDR3 has 15 amino acids. The CDR3 spells CASSRDSRGGNIQYF. The CDR3 nucleotides read TGTGCCAGCAGCAGAGACAGCCGAGGGGGGAACATTCAGTACTTC.

This clonotype appeared a few times. The chain recombines TRBV10-2 with TRBJ2-1; tentatively, D is TRBD1 or TRBD2 (6 bases each). The CDR3 spans 16 residues. The V and J ends lost 0 bases and 9 bases respectively, with 18 bases between them. Per germline, CDR1 WSHSY and CDR2 SAAADI. The CDR3 DNA reads TGCGCCAGCAGTGAGTCGTTTAGTCGACTAGGGGGTGAGCAGTTCTTC. Protein sequence: CASSESFSRLGGEQFF.

In its sample, this clonotype was seen many times. J is TRBJ2-1 and V is TRBV20-1; 7 bases align to TRBD1. Germline trimming cut 3 bases from V and 6 bases from J; bases unmatched to any gene: 8. Germline assignment: CDR1 DFQATT and CDR2 SNEGSKA (reference sequence). This CDR3 is built from 14 residues. The CDR3 DNA follows: TGCAGTGCTAGCGAGACAGGGCGGATCAATGAGCAGTTCTTC. Its protein is CSASETGRINEQFF.

This clonotype showed up many times. This chain links TRBV6-6 with TRBJ1-2; 10 bases line up with TRBD1. The V segment lost 6 bases and the J segment 3 bases; nucleotides outside the gene matches: 4. The CDR3 has 14 amino acids. Germline assignment: CDR1 MNHNY and CDR2 SVGAGI (reference sequence). The CDR3 loop reads CASSPTGGDYGYTF. The CDR3 coding sequence is TGTGCCAGCAGCCCGACAGGGGGCGACTATGGCTACACCTTC.

This chain links TRBV9 with TRBJ1-2; the match to TRBD1 covers 9 bases. The CDR3 is made up of 15 amino acids. The junction had 4 bases not matched to a gene; V was cut back by 2 bases and J by 2 bases. Germline V gene lookup returns CDR1 SGDLS and CDR2 YYNGEE. CDR3 in DNA: TGTGCCAGCAGCGTCGGACAGGGGACCAACTATGGCTACACCTTC. It encodes CASSVGQGTNYGYTF. Full variable domain (outside the CDR3, taken from reference TRBV9 and TRBJ1-2): DSGVTQTPKHLITATGQRVTLRCSPRSGDLSVYWYQQSLDQGLQFLIQYYNGEERAKGNILERFSAQQFPDLHSELNLSSLELGDSALYFCASSVGQGTNYGYTFGSGTRLTVV.